The rows below give T cell receptor beta chains drawn from one sample of a study of blood T cell repertoires in COVID-19. The table came from immunoSEQ multiplex PCR; TCRdb's copy has only in-frame clones and leaves some out. The sample holds 85,000 to 130,000 clones, around 85% seen once. The sequenced sample was PBMCs or T cells enriched from blood (not recorded which). The receptors were sampled from a woman aged 45-65 years who had recovered from COVID-19. The CDR3 runs from the conserved cysteine through the conserved F or W. D genes are given only for firm matches. Clone sizes are given selectively: once, few, many, or a class where the clone is expanded.

J gene,V gene,clone size,D gene,CDR3 DNA,CDR3 protein
TRBJ1-5,TRBV24-1,once,TRBD1,TGTGCCACCAGTGATAAGAGGGGGCAAGGCAATCAGCCCCAGCATTTT,CATSDKRGQGNQPQHF
TRBJ2-2,TRBV27,.,.,TGTGCCAGCAGTTTAAGGTCCAGGTTAGGGGTCACGGGCACCGGGGAGCTGTTTTTT,CASSLRSRLGVTGTGELFF
TRBJ2-5,TRBV27,.,TRBD2,TGTGCCAGCCACTCCGCTAGCGGGGGAGAGACCCAGTACTTC,CASHSASGGETQYF
TRBJ1-5,TRBV24-1,.,.,TGTGCCACCACCGCGGGCACGAATCAGCCCCAGCATTTT,CATTAGTNQPQHF
TRBJ1-1,TRBV27,.,TRBD1,TGTGCCAGCAGCGGACAGGGAAAAGCTTTCTTT,CASSGQGKAFF
TRBJ2-1,TRBV27,.,.,TGTGCCAGCAGTTTGGAGCTACTGGATGAGCAGTTCTTC,CASSLELLDEQFF
TRBJ2-5,TRBV5-1,.,TRBD2,TGCGCCAGCAGCTTGGGGACTAGCGGGGGGACGTACCAAGAGACCCAGTACTTC,CASSLGTSGGTYQETQYF
TRBJ2-5,TRBV6-4,.,.,TGTGCCAGCAGTGACTCGGCAGGATCGGAGACCCAGTACTTC,CASSDSAGSETQYF
TRBJ2-7,TRBV6-5,.,.,TGTGCCAGCAGTTGGGGGCTAAACTACGAGCAGTACTTC,CASSWGLNYEQYF
TRBJ2-2,TRBV10-1,few,TRBD1,TGCGCCAGCAGTGAGACAGGGGATAACACCGGGGAGCTGTTTTTT,CASSETGDNTGELFF
TRBJ2-1,TRBV7-9,.,.,TGTGCCAGCGGGGGAGGTGGGTACAATGAGCAGTTCTTC,CASGGGGYNEQFF
TRBJ2-5,TRBV5-5,.,.,TGTGCCAGCAGCTTGGCGGCGCCTAGCTTACATCAAGAGACCCAGTACTTC,CASSLAAPSLHQETQYF
TRBJ1-2,TRBV3-1/TRBV3-2,.,.,TGTGCCAGCAGCACCCGACAGGAAGGGCTTGGCTACACCTTC,CASSTRQEGLGYTF
TRBJ1-2,TRBV4-1,.,TRBD1,TGCGCCAGCAGCCAACCGTTCGACAGGGGCCATGGCTACACCTTC,CASSQPFDRGHGYTF
TRBJ1-2,TRBV19,few,TRBD1,TGTGCCAGTAGAGACACAGGGGGCGTTAGGTATGGCTACACCTTC,CASRDTGGVRYGYTF